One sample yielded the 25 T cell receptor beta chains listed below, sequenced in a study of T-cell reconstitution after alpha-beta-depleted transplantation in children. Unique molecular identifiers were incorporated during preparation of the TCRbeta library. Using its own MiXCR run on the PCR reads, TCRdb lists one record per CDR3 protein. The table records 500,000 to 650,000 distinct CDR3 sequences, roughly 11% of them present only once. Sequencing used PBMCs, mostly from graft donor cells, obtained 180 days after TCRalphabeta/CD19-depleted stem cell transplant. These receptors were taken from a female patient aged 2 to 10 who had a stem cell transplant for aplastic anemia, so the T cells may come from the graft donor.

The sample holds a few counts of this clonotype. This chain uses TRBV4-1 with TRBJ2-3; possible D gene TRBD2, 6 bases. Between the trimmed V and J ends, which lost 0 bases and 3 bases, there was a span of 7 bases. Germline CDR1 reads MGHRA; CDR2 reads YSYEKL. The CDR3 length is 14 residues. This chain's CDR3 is CASSQEGRTDTQYF. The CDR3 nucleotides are TGCGCCAGCAGCCAAGAGGGGAGGACAGATACGCAGTATTTT.

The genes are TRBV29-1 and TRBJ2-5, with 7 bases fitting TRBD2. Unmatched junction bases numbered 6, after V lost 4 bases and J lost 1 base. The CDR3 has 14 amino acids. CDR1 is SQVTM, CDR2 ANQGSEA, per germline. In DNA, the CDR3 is TGCAGCGTTGCAGGGAGGGCCAGCCAAGAGACCCAGTACTTC. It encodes CSVAGRASQETQYF.

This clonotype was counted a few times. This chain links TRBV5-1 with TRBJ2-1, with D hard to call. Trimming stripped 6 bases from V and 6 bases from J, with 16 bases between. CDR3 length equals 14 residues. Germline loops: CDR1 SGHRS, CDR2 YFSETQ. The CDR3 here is CASTQARRSNEQFF. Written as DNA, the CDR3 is TGCGCCAGCACCCAGGCAAGAAGGAGCAATGAGCAGTTCTTC.

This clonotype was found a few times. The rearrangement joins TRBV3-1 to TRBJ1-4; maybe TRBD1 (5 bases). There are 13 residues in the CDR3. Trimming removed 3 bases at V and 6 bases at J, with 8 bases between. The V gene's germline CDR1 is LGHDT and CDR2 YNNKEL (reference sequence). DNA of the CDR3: TGTGCCAGCAGCCAGCAGGGAGATGAAAAACTGTTTTTT. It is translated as CASSQQGDEKLFF.

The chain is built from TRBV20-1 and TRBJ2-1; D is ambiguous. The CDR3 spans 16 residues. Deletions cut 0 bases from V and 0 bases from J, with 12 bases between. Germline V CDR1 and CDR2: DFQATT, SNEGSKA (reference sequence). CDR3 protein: CSAREGWPSSYNEQFF. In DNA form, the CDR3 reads TGCAGTGCTAGAGAGGGCTGGCCGAGCTCCTACAATGAGCAGTTCTTC.

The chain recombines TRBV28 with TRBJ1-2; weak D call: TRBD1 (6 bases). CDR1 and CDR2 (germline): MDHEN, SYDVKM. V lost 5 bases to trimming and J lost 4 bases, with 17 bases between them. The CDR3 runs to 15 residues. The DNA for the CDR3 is TGTGCCAGCAGTATGACAGGCAGTAGTCCCTATGGCTACACCTTC. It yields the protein CASSMTGSSPYGYTF.

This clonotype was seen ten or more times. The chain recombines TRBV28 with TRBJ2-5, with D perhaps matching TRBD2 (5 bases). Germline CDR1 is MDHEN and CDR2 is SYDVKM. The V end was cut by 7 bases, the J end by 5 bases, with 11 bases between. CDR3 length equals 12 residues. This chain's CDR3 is CASNLAWETQYF. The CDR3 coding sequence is TGTGCCAGCAATCTAGCCTGGGAGACCCAGTACTTC. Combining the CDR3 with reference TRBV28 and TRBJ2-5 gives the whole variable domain DVKVTQSSRYLVKRTGEKVFLECVQDMDHENMFWYRQDPGLGLRLIYFSYDVKMKEKGDIPEGYSVSREKKERFSLILESASTNQTSMYLCASNLAWETQYFGPGTRLLVL.

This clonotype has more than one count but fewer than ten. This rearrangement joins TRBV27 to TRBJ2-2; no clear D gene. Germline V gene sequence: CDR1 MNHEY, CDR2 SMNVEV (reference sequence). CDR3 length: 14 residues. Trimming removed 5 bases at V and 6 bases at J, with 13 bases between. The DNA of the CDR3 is TGTGCCAGCAGTCTCACCTCAGCCTCCGGGGAGCTGTTTTTT. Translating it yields CASSLTSASGELFF.

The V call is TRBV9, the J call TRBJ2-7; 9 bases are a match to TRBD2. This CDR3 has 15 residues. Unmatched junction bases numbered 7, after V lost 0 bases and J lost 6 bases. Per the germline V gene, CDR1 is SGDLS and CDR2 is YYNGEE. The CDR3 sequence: CASSVGTSGLREQYF. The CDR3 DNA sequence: TGTGCCAGCAGCGTAGGAACTAGCGGGCTTCGCGAGCAGTACTTC.

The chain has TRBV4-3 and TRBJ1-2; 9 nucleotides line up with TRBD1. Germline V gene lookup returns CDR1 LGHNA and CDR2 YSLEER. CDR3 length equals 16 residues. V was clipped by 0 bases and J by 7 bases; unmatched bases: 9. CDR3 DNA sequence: TGCGCCAGCAGCCAAGATTGGCCGGGACAGGGCCGTGGCTACACCTTC. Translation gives CASSQDWPGQGRGYTF.

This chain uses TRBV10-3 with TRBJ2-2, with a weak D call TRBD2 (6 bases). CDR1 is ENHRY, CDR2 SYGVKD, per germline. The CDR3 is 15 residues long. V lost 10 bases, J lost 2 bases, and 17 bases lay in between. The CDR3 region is CATDFGGINTGELFF. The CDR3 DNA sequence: TGTGCCACCGACTTCGGCGGGATTAACACCGGGGAGCTGTTTTTT.

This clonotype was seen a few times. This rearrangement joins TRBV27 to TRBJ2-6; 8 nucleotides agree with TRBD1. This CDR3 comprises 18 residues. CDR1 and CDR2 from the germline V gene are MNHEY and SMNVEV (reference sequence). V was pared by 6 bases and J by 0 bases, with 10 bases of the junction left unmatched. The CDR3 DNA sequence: TGTGCCAGCAGCTTCAGGGGGCTCCCCATCTCTGGGGCCAACGTCCTGACTTTC. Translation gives CASSFRGLPISGANVLTF.

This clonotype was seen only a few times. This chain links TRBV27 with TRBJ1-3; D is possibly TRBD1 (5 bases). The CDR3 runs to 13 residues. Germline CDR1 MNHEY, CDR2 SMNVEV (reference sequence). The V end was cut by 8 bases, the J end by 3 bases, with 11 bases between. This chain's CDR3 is CASGTLNGNTIYF. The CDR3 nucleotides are TGTGCCAGCGGGACCTTAAATGGAAACACCATATATTTT.

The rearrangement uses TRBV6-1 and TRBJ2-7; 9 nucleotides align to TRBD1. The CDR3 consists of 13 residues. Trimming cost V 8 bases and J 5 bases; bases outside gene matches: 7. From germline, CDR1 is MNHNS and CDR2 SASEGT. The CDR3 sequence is CASRDRVTHEQYF. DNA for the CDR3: TGTGCCAGCCGGGACAGGGTGACCCACGAGCAGTACTTC.

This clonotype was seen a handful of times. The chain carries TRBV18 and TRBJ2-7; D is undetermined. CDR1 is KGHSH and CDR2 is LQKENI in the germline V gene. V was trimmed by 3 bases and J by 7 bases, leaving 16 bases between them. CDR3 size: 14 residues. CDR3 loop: CASSPPGVLGEQYF. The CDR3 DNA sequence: TGTGCCAGCTCACCGCCGGGCGTCTTGGGGGAGCAGTACTTC.

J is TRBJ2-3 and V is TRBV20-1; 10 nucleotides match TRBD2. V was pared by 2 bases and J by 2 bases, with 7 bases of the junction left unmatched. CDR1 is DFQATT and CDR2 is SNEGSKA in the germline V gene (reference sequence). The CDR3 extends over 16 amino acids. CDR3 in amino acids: CSARRQGLALTDTQYF. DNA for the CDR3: TGCAGTGCTAGACGGCAGGGACTAGCGCTCACAGATACGCAGTATTTT.

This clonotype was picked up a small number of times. The CDR3 here is CASSQVIWREIETDTQYF. Written as DNA, the CDR3 is TGCGCCAGCAGCCAAGTCATTTGGCGGGAAATCGAAACAGATACGCAGTATTTT. J is TRBJ2-3 and V is TRBV4-3, with D perhaps TRBD2 (6 bases). Deletions cut 1 base from V and 3 bases from J, with 20 bases between. Germline lookup yields CDR1 LGHNA and CDR2 YSLEER. This CDR3 has 18 amino acids.

This chain's CDR3 is CASSYSGTGPYNEQFF. In nucleotides, the CDR3 is TGTGCCAGCAGTTACTCCGGGACAGGCCCTTACAATGAGCAGTTCTTC. The chain is built from TRBV6-5 and TRBJ2-1, with 8 bases identical to TRBD1. This CDR3 has 16 amino acids. The J segment lost 4 bases and the V segment lost 0 bases, leaving 5 bases of the junction unmatched. Germline V CDR1 and CDR2: MNHEY, SVGAGI.

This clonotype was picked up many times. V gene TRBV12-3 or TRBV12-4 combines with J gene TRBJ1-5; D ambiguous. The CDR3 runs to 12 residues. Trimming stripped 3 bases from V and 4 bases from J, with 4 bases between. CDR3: CASSFENQPQHF. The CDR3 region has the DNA TGTGCCAGCAGTTTCGAAAATCAGCCCCAGCATTTT.

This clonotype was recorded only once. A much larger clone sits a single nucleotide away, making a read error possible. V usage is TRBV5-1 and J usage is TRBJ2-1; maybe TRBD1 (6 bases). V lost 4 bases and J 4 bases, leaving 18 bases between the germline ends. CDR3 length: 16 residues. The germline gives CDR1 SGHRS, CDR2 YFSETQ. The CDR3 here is CASSMQGTPRYNEQFF. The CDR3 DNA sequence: TGCGCCAGCAGCATGCAGGGGACCCCCCGGTACAATGAGCAGTTCTTC.

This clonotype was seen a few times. The chain's CDR3 is CAWILQGAKGYTF. The CDR3 DNA reads TGTGCCTGGATCCTACAGGGGGCGAAAGGCTACACCTTC. This chain links TRBV30 with TRBJ1-2, with 9 bases aligning to TRBD1. Germline CDR1 is GTSNPN and CDR2 is SVGIG (reference sequence). V shed 4 bases, J shed 8 bases, and the junction held 8 bases outside the gene matches. This CDR3 spans 13 amino acids.

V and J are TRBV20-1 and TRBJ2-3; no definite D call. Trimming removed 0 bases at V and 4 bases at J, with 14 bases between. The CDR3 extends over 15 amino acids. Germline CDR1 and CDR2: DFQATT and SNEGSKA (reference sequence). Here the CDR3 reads CSARDLGRVPDTQYF. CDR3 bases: TGCAGTGCTAGAGATCTCGGTAGGGTCCCAGATACGCAGTATTTT.

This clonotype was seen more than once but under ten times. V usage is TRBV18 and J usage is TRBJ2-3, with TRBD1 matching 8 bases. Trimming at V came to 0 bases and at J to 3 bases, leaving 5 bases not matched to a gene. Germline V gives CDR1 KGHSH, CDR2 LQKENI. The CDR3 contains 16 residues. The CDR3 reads CASSPPRTGSTDTQYF. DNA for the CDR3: TGTGCCAGCTCACCACCAAGGACAGGGTCTACAGATACGCAGTATTTT. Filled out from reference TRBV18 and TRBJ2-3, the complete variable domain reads NAGVMQNPRHLVRRRGQEARLRCSPMKGHSHVYWYRQLPEEGLKFMVYLQKENIIDESGMPKERFSAEFPKEGPSILRIQQVVRGDSAAYFCASSPPRTGSTDTQYFGPGTRLTVL.

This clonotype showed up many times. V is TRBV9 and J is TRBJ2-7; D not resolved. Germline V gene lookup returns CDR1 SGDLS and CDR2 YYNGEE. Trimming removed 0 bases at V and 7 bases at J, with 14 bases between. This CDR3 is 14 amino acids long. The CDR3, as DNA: TGTGCCAGCAGCGTAGAAGTCTACCCAGGAGAGCAGTACTTC. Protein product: CASSVEVYPGEQYF.

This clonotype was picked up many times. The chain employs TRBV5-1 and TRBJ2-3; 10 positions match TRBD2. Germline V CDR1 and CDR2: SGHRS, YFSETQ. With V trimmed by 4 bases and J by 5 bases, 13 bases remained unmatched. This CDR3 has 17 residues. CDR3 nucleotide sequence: TGCGCCAGCAGCGTAACAGAAGCGGGGGGGCCGGAAGATACGCAGTATTTT. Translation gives CASSVTEAGGPEDTQYF.